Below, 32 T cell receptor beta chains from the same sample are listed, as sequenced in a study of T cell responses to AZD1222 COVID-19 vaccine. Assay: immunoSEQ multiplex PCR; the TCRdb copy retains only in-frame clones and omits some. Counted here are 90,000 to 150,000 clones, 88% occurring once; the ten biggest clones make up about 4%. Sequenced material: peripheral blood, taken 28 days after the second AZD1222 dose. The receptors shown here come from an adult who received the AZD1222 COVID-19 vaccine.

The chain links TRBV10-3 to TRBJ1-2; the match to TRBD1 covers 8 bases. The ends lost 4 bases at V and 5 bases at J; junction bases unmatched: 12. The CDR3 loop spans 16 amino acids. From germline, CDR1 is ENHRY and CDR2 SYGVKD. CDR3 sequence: CAISGLSAGGHYGYTF. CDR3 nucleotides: TGTGCCATCAGTGGTTTATCGGCAGGGGGCCATTATGGCTACACCTTC.

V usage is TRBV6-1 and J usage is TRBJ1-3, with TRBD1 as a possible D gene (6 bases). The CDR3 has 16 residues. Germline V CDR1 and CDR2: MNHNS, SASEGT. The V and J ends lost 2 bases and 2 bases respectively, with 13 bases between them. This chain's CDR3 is CASSEYVAGAGNTIYF. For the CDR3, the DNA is TGTGCCAGCAGTGAATACGTGGCAGGGGCTGGAAACACCATATATTTT.

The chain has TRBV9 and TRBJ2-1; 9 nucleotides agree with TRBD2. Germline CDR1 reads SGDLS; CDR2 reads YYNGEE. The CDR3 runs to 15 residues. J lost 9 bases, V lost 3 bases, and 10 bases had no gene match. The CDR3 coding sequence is TGTGCCAGCAGCGCAAGCGGGGGGCTACCCCCTGAGCAGTTCTTC. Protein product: CASSASGGLPPEQFF. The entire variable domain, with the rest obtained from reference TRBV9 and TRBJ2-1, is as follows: DSGVTQTPKHLITATGQRVTLRCSPRSGDLSVYWYQQSLDQGLQFLIQYYNGEERAKGNILERFSAQQFPDLHSELNLSSLELGDSALYFCASSASGGLPPEQFFGPGTRLTVL.

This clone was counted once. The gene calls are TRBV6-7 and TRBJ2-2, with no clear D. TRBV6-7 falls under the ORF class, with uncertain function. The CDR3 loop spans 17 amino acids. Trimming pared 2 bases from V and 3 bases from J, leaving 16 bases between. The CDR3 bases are TGTGCCAGCAGTTACCTGATGCCAATGACTGACACCGGGGAGCTGTTTTTT. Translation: CASSYLMPMTDTGELFF.

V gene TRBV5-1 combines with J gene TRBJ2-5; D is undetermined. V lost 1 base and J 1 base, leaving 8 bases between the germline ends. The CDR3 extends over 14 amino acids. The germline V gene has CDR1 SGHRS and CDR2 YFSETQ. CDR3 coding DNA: TGCGCCAGCAGCTTGTACGGGTCCCAAGAGACCCAGTACTTC. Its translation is CASSLYGSQETQYF. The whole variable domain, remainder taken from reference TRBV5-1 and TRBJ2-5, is KAGVTQTPRYLIKTRGQQVTLSCSPISGHRSVSWYQQTPGQGLQFLFEYFSETQRNKGNFPGRFSGRQFSNSRSEMNVSTLELGDSALYLCASSLYGSQETQYFGPGTRLLVL.

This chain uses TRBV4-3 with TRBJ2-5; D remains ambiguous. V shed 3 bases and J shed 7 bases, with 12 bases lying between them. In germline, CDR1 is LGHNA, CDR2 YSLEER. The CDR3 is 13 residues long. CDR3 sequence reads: CASSQALEGTQYF. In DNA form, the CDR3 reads TGCGCCAGCAGCCAGGCTTTAGAAGGGACCCAGTACTTC.

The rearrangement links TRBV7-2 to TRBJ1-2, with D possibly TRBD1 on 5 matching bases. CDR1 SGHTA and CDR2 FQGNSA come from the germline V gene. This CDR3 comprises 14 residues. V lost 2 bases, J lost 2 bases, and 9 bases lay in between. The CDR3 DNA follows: TGTGCCAGCAGCTTAACCAGGGAGAACTATGGCTACACCTTC. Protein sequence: CASSLTRENYGYTF. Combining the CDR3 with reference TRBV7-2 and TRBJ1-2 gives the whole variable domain GAGVSQSPSNKVTEKGKDVELRCDPISGHTALYWYRQSLGQGLEFLIYFQGNSAPDKSGLPSDRFSAERTGGSVSTLTIQRTQQEDSAVYLCASSLTRENYGYTFGSGTRLTVV.

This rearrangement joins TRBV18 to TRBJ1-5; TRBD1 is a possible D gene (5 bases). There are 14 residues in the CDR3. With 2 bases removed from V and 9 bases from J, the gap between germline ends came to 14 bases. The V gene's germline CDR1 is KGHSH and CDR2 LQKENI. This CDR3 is CASSPGTGERPQHF. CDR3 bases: TGTGCCAGCTCACCAGGGACGGGGGAACGGCCCCAGCATTTT.

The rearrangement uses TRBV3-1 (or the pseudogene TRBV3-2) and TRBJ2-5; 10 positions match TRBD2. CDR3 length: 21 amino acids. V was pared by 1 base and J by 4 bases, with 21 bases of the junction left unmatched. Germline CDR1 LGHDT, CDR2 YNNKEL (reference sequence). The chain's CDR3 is CASSQGGVGTSADQRGETQYF. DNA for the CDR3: TGTGCCAGCAGCCAAGGTGGTGTTGGGACTAGCGCCGACCAAAGGGGAGAGACCCAGTACTTC.

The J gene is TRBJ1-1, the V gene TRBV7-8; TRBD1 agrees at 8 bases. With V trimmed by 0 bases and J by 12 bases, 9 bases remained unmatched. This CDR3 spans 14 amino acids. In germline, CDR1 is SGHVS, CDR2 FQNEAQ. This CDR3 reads CASSLASATGETFF. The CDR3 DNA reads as TGTGCCAGCAGCTTAGCGTCTGCGACAGGGGAAACTTTCTTT.

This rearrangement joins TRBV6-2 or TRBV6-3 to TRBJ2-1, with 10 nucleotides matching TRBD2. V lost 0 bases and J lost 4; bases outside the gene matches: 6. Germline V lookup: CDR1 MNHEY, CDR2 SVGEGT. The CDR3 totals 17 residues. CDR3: CASSYSGLAGVYNEQFF. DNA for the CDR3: TGTGCCAGCAGTTACTCGGGGCTAGCGGGGGTGTACAATGAGCAGTTCTTC.

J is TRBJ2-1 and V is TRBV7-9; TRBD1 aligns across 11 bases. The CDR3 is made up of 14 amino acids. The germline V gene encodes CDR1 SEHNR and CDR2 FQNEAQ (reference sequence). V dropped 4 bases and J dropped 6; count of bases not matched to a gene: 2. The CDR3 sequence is CASSWGTGGNEQFF. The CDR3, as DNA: TGTGCCAGCAGCTGGGGGACAGGGGGCAATGAGCAGTTCTTC.

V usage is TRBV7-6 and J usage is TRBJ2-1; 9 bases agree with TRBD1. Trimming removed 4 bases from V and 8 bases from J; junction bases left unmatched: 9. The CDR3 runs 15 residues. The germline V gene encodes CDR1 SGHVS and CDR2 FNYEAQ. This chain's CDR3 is CASSSWDRVSDEQFF. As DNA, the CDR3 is TGTGCCAGCAGCTCCTGGGACAGGGTTTCTGATGAGCAGTTCTTC.

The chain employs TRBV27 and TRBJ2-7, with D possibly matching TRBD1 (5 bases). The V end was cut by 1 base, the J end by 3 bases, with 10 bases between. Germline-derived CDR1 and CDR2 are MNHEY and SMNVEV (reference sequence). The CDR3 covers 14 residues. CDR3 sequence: CASSLWVDSYEQYF. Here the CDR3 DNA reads TGTGCCAGCAGTTTATGGGTAGACAGCTACGAGCAGTACTTC.

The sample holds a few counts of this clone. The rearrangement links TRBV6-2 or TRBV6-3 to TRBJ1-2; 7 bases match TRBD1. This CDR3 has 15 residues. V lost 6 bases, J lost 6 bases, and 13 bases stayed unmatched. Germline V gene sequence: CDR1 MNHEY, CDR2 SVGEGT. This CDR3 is CASSTRSSGTDGYTF. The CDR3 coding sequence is TGTGCCAGCAGCACCCGCTCCTCCGGGACAGATGGCTACACCTTC.

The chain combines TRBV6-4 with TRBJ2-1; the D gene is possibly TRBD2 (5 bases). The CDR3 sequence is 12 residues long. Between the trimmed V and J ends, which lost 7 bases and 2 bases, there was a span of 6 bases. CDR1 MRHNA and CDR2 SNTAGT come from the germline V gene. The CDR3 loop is CASNGAYNEQFF. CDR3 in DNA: TGTGCCAGCAACGGGGCCTACAATGAGCAGTTCTTC.

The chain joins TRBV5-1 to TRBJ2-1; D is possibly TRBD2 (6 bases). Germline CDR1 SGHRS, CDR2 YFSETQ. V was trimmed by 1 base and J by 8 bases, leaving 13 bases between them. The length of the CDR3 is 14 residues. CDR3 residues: CASSLWEVGDEQFF. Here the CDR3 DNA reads TGCGCCAGCAGCTTGTGGGAGGTCGGCGATGAGCAGTTCTTC. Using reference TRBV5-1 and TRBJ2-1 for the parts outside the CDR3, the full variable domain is KAGVTQTPRYLIKTRGQQVTLSCSPISGHRSVSWYQQTPGQGLQFLFEYFSETQRNKGNFPGRFSGRQFSNSRSEMNVSTLELGDSALYLCASSLWEVGDEQFFGPGTRLTVL.

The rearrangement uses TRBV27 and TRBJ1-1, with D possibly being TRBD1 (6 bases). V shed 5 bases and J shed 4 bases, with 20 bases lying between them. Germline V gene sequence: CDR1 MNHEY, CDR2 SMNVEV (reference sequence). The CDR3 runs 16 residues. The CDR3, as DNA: TGTGCCAGCAGTCTCTTCTTAGGAAGAGGGGGCACTGAAGCTTTCTTT. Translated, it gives CASSLFLGRGGTEAFF.

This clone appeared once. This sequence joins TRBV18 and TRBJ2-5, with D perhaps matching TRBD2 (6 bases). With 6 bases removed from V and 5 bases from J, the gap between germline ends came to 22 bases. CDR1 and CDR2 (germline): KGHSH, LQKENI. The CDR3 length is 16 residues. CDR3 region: CASSARDAGRFETQYF. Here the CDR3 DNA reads TGTGCCAGCTCGGCGCGGGACGCAGGGAGGTTTGAGACCCAGTACTTC.

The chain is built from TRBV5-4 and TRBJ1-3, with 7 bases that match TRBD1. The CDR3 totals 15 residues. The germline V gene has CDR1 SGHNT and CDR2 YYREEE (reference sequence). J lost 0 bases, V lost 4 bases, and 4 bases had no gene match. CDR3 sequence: CASSPEGASGNTIYF. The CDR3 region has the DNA TGTGCCAGCAGCCCGGAGGGGGCCTCTGGAAACACCATATATTTT. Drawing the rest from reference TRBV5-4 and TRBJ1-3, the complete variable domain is ETGVTQSPTHLIKTRGQQVTLRCSSQSGHNTVSWYQQALGQGPQFIFQYYREEENGRGNFPPRFSGLQFPNYSSELNVNALELDDSALYLCASSPEGASGNTIYFGEGSWLTVV.

The CDR3 reads CASSPGNTEAFF. As DNA, the CDR3 is TGTGCCAGCAGCCCCGGGAACACTGAAGCTTTCTTT. The chain combines TRBV11-2 with TRBJ1-1; D gene unclear. Germline assignment: CDR1 SGHAT and CDR2 FQNNGV. V lost 5 bases to trimming and J lost 1 base, with 5 bases between them. The CDR3 is 12 amino acids.

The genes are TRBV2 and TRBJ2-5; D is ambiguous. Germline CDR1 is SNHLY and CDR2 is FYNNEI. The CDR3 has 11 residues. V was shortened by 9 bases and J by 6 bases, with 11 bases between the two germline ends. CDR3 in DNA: TGTGCCAGTAGCCAAGGGCAGACCCAGTACTTC. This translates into CASSQGQTQYF.

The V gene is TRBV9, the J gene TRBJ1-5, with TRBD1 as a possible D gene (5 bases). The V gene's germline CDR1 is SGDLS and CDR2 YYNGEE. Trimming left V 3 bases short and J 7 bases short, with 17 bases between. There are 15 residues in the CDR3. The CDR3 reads CASSAGQGWGQPQHF. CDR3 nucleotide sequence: TGTGCCAGCAGCGCCGGGCAGGGTTGGGGGCAGCCCCAGCATTTT.

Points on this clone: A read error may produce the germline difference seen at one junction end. CDR3 in amino acids: CASSTLVAADF. As DNA, the CDR3 is TGTGCCAGCAGTACTCTGGTGGCAGCGGATTTT. This sequence joins TRBV28 and TRBJ1-4; no clear D gene. From germline, CDR1 is MDHEN and CDR2 SYDVKM. The CDR3 is 11 residues long.

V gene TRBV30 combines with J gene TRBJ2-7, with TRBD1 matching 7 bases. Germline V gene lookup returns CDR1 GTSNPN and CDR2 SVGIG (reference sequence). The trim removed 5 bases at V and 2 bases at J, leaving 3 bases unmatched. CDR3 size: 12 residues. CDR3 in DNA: TGTGCCTGGGGGGGACAGACCTACGAGCAGTACTTC. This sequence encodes CAWGGQTYEQYF.

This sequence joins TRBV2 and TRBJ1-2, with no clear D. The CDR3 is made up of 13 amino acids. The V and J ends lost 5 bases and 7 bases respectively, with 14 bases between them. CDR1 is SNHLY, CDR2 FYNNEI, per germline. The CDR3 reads CASSPGEGRGYTF. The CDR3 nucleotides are TGTGCCAGCAGTCCTGGAGAGGGTCGTGGCTACACCTTC. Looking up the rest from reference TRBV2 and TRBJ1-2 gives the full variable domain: EPEVTQTPSHQVTQMGQEVILRCVPISNHLYFYWYRQILGQKVEFLVSFYNNEISEKSEIFDDQFSVERPDGSNFTLKIRSTKLEDSAMYFCASSPGEGRGYTFGSGTRLTVV.

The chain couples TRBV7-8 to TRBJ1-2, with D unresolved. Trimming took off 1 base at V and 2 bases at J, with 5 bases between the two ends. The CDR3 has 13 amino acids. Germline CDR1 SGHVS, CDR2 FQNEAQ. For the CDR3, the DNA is TGTGCCAGCAGCTTAGGGGCAAACTATGGCTACACCTTC. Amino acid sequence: CASSLGANYGYTF. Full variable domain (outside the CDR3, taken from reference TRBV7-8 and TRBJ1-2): GAGVSQSPRYKVAKRGQDVALRCDPISGHVSLFWYQQALGQGPEFLTYFQNEAQLDKSGLPSDRFFAERPEGSVSTLKIQRTQQEDSAVYLCASSLGANYGYTFGSGTRLTVV.

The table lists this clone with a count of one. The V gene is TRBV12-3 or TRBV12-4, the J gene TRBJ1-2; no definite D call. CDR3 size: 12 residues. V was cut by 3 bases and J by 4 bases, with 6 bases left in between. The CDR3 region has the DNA TGTGCCAGCAGTTTTGGGTCCTATGGCTACACCTTC. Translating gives CASSFGSYGYTF.

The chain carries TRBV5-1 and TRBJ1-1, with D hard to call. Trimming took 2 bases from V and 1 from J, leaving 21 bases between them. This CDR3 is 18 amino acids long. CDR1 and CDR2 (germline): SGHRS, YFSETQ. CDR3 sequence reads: CASSFTIRRTQPNTEAFF. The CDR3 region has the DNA TGCGCCAGCAGCTTTACGATACGTCGCACACAGCCGAACACTGAAGCTTTCTTT.

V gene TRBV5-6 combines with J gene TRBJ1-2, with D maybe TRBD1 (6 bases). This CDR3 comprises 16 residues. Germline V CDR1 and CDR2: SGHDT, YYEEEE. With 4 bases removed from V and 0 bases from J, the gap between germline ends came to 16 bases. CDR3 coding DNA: TGTGCCAGCAGCCGGGGAGGACAGCCGACTAACTATGGCTACACCTTC. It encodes CASSRGGQPTNYGYTF.

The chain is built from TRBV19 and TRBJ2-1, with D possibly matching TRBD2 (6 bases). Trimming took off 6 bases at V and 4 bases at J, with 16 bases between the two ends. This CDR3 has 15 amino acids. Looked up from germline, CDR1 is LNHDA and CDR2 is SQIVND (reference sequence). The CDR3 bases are TGTGCCAGTAGCCGTAATAGCGGATCATACAATGAGCAGTTCTTC. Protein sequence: CASSRNSGSYNEQFF. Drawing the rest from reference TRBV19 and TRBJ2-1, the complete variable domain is DGGITQSPKYLFRKEGQNVTLSCEQNLNHDAMYWYRQDPGQGLRLIYYSQIVNDFQKGDIAEGYSVSREKKESFPLTVTSAQKNPTAFYLCASSRNSGSYNEQFFGPGTRLTVL.

CDR3 amino acids: CASSLRSGPLPNSPLHF. Here the CDR3 DNA reads TGTGCCAGCAGTTTAAGATCAGGGCCGCTACCAAATTCACCCCTCCACTTT. The chain uses TRBV27 and TRBJ1-6; maybe TRBD1 (5 bases). Germline V gene lookup returns CDR1 MNHEY and CDR2 SMNVEV (reference sequence). There are 17 residues in the CDR3. Trimming removed 2 bases from V and 7 bases from J, with 18 bases in between.